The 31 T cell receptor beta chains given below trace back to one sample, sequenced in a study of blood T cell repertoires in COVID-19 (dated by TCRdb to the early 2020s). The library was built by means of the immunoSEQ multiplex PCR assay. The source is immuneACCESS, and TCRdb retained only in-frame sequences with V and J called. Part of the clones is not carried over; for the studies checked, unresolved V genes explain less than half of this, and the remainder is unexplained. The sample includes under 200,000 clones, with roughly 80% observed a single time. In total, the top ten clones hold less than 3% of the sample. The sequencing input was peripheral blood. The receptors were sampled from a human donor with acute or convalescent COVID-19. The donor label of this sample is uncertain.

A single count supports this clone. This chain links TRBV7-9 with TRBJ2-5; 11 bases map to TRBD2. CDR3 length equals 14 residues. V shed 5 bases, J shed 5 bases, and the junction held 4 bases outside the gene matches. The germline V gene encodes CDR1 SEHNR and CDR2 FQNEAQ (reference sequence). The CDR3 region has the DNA TGTGCCAGCAGCGCTAGCGGGGGGCAGGAGACCCAGTACTTC. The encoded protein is CASSASGGQETQYF.

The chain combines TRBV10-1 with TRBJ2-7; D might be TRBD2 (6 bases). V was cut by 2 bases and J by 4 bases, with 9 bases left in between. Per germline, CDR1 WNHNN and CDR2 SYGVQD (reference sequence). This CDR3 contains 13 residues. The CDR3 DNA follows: TGCGCCAGCAGTGAGGTGGAGGGTTACGAGCAGTACTTC. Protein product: CASSEVEGYEQYF.

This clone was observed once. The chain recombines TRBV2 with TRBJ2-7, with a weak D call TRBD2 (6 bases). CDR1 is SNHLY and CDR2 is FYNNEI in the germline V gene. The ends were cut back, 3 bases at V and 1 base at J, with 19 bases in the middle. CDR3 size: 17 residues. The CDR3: CASSDPPGDSISYEQYF. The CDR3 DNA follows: TGTGCCAGCAGTGACCCCCCCGGGGACTCCATTTCCTACGAGCAGTACTTC.

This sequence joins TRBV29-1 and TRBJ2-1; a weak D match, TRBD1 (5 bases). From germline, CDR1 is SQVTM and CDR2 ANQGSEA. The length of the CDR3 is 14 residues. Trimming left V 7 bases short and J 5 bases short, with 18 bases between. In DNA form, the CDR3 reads TGCAGCGCACGAAGGGGTGTATCTAACAATGAGCAGTTCTTC. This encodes CSARRGVSNNEQFF.

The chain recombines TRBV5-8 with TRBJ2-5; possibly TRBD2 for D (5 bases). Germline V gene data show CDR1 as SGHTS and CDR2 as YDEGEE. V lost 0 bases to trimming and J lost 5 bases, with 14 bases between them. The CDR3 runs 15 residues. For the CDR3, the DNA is TGTGCCAGCAGCTTGGGAGGTTCGGGATGGGAGACCCAGTACTTC. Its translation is CASSLGGSGWETQYF.

The CDR3 reads CTSSQDMYRQGYNEQFF. The CDR3 DNA reads TGCACCAGCAGCCAAGATATGTACCGACAGGGGTACAATGAGCAGTTCTTC. The rearrangement joins TRBV1 to TRBJ2-1; the table's D call, TRBD1, was not checked against the DNA. TRBV1 is a known pseudogene. This CDR3 is 17 amino acids long.

CDR3 DNA sequence: TGTGCCAGCGATTCGCGGGGTGAAAAACTGTTTTTT. This gives the protein CASDSRGEKLFF. The J gene is TRBJ1-4, the V gene TRBV2; D uncertain. Germline-derived CDR1 and CDR2 are SNHLY and FYNNEI. The V end lost 8 bases, the J end lost 7 bases, and 11 bases lay between the germline ends. This CDR3 region has 12 residues.

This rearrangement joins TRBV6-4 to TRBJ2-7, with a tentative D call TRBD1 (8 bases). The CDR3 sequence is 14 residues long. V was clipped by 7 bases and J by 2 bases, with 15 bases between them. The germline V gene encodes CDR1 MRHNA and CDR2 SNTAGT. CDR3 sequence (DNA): TGTGCCAGCATACGACAGGGGAGGGCCTACGAGCAGTACTTC. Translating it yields CASIRQGRAYEQYF.

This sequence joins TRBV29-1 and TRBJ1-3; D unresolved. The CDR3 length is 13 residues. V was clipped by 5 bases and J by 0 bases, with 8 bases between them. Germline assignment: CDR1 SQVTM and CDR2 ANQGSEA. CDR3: CSVIEGSGNTIYF. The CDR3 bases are TGCAGCGTTATCGAGGGCTCTGGAAACACCATATATTTT.

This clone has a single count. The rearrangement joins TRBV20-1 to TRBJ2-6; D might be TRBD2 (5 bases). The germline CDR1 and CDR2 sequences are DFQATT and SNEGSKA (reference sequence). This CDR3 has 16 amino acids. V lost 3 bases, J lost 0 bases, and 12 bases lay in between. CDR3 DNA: TGCAGTGCTAGTCCCGGGAACCCCTCTGGGGCCAACGTCCTGACTTTC. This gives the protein CSASPGNPSGANVLTF.

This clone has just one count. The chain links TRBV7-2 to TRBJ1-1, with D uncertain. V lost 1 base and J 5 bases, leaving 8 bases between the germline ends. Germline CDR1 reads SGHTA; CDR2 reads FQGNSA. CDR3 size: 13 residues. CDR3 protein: CASSLEPETEAFF. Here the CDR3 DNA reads TGTGCCAGCAGCTTAGAGCCGGAGACTGAAGCTTTCTTT.

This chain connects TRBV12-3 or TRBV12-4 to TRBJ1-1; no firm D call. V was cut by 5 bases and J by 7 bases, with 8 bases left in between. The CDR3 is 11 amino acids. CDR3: CASSLYDEAFF. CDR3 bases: TGTGCCAGCAGTCTATACGATGAAGCTTTCTTT.

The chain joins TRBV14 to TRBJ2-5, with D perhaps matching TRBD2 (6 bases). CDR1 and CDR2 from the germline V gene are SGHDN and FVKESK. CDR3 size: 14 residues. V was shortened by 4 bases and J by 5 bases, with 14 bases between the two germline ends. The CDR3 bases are TGTGCCAGCAGCCGGAGCACCCGGGGGGAGACCCAGTACTTC. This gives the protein CASSRSTRGETQYF.

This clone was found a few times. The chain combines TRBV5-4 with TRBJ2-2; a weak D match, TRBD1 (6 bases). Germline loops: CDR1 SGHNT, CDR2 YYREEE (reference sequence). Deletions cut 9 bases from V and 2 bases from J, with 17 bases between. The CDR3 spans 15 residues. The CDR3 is CATPGVGYNTGELFF. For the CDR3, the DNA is TGTGCCACCCCAGGGGTGGGGTACAACACCGGGGAGCTGTTTTTT.

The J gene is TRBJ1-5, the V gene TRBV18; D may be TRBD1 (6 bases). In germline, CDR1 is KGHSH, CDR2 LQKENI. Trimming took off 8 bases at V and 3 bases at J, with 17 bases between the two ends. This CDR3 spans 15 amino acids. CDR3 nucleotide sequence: TGTGCCAGCGCCCCGAAAACAGGGAACAATCAGCCCCAGCATTTT. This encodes CASAPKTGNNQPQHF.

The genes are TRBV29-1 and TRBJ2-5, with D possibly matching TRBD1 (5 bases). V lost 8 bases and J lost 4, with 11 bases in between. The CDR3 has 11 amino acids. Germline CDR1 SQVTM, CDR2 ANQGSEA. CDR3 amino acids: CSTSDTETQYF. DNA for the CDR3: TGCAGCACTTCGGACACAGAGACCCAGTACTTC.

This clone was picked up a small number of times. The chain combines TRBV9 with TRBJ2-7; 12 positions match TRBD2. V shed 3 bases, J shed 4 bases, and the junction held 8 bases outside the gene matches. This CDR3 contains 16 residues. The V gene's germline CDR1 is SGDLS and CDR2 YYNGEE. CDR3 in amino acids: CASSGRLAGDRYEQYF. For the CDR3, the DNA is TGTGCCAGCAGCGGGCGACTAGCGGGAGATAGGTACGAGCAGTACTTC.

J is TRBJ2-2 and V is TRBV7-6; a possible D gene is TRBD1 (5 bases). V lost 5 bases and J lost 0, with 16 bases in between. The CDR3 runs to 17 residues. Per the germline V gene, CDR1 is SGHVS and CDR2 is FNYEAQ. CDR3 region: CASSPGSGFANTGELFF. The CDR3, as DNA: TGTGCCAGCAGCCCAGGATCAGGGTTCGCGAACACCGGGGAGCTGTTTTTT. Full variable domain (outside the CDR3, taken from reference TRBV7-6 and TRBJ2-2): GAGVSQSPRYKVTKRGQDVALRCDPISGHVSLYWYRQALGQGPEFLTYFNYEAQQDKSGLPNDRFSAERPEGSISTLTIQRTEQRDSAMYRCASSPGSGFANTGELFFGEGSRLTVL.

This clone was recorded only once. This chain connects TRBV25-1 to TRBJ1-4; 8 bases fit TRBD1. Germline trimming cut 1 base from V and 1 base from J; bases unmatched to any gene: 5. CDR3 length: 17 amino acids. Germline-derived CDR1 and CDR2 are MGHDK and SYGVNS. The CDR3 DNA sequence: TGTGCCAGCAGTGAATCAGGGGGCTTATTAACTAATGAAAAACTGTTTTTT. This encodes CASSESGGLLTNEKLFF.

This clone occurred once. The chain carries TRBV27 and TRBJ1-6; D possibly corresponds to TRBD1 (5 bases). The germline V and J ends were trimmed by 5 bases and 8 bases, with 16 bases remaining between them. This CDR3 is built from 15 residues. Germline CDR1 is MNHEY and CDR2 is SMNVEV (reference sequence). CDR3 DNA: TGTGCCAGCAGTAACCGCGGGGCTGCGGATTCACCCCTCCACTTT. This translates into CASSNRGAADSPLHF.

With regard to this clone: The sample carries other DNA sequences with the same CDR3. The CDR3 bases are TGTGCCAGCAGTGATGGAGCAACTAATGAAAAACTGTTTTTT. Its protein product is CASSDGATNEKLFF. J is TRBJ1-4 and V is TRBV6-1; D is ambiguous. V was pared by 3 bases and J by 0 bases, with 5 bases between. CDR3 length equals 14 residues. CDR1 MNHNS and CDR2 SASEGT come from the germline V gene.

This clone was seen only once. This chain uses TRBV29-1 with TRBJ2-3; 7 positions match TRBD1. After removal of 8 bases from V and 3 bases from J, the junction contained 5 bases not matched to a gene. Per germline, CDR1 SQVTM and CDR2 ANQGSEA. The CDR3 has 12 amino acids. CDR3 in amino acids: CSHGTETDTQYF. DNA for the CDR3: TGCAGCCATGGGACAGAAACAGATACGCAGTATTTT.

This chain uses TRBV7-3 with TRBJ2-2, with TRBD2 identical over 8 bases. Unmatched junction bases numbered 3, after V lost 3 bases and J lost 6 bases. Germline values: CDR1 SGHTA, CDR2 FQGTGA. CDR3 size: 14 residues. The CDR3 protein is CASSLGLVPGELFF. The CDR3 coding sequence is TGTGCCAGCAGCTTGGGACTAGTACCCGGGGAGCTGTTTTTT.

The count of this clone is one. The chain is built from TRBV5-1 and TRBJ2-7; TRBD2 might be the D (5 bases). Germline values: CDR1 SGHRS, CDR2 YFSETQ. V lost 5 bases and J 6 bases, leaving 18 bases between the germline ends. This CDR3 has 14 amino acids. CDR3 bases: TGCGCCAGCAGTGTAGGACCTGGGAGTTCCGAGCAGTACTTC. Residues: CASSVGPGSSEQYF. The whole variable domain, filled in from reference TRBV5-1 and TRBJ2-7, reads KAGVTQTPRYLIKTRGQQVTLSCSPISGHRSVSWYQQTPGQGLQFLFEYFSETQRNKGNFPGRFSGRQFSNSRSEMNVSTLELGDSALYLCASSVGPGSSEQYFGPGTRLTVT.

The CDR3 loop reads CASSVVLGGTEAFF. As DNA, the CDR3 is TGTGCCAGCAGCGTAGTTCTTGGAGGCACTGAAGCTTTCTTT. V is TRBV9 and J is TRBJ1-1; D is unresolved. The CDR3 covers 14 residues. V was cut by 0 bases and J by 4 bases, with 10 bases left in between. CDR1 and CDR2 (germline): SGDLS, YYNGEE.

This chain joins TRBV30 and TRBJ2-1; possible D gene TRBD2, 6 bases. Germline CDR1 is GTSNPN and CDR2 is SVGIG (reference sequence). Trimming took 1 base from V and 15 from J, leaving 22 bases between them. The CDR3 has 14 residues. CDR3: CAWSAGTGDWWRFF. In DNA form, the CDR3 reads TGTGCCTGGAGTGCGGGGACGGGGGATTGGTGGCGGTTCTTC.

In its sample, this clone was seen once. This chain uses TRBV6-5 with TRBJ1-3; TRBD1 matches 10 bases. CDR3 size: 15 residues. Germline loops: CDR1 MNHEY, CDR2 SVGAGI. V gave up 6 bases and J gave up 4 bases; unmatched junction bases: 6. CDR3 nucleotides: TGTGCCAGCAGACGACAGGGGGCAGGAGGAAACACCATATATTTT. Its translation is CASRRQGAGGNTIYF.

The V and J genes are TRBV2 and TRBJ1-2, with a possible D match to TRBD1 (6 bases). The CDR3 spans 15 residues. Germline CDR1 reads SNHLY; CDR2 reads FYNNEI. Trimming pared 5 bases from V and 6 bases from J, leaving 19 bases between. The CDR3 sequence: CASSQTGTPEHGYTF. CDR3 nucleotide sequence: TGTGCCAGCAGTCAGACCGGGACACCAGAACATGGCTACACCTTC.

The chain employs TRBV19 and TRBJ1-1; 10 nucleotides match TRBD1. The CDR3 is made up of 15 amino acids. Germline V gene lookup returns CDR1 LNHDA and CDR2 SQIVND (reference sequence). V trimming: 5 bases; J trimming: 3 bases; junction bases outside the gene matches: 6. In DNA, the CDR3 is TGTGCCAGTAGTTCGCCGGGGACAGGGGACACTGAAGCTTTCTTT. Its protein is CASSSPGTGDTEAFF.

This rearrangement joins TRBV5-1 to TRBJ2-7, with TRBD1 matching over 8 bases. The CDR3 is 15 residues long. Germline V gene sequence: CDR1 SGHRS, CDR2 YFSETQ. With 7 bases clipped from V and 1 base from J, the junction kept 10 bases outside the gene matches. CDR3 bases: TGCGCCAGCTTCCGAGGCACAGGGGGATCCTACGAGCAGTACTTC. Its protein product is CASFRGTGGSYEQYF.

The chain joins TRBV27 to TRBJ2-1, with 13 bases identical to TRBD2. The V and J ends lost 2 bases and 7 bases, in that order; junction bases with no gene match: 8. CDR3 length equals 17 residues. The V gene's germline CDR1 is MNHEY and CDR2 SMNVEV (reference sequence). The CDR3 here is CASSLRSGLAGENEQFF. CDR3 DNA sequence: TGTGCCAGCAGTTTACGCTCCGGACTAGCGGGAGAGAATGAGCAGTTCTTC.